This T cell receptor beta chain was found in a study of shared clonotypes between healthy human individuals. General observations from the study: Sequencing depth was expected to influence donor clonotype sharing.

Donors, healthy HIV-negative adults, lacked recent acute infections or vaccinations. Looked up from germline, CDR1 is MDHEN and CDR2 is SYDVKM. V dropped 3 bases and J dropped 4; count of bases not matched to a gene: 6. The length of the CDR3 is 15 residues. PCR replicates from unsorted PBMC used around 320 ng DNA, and this amount was some 31,000 T cell genomes. Clones were sequenced by immunoSEQ multiplex PCR, and TCRdb holds only the in-frame ones, with some missing. The sample holds some 500,000 clones, approximately 79% seen once. About this clone itself: The antigen remains undetermined.

The receptor was isolated from a woman in her thirties or forties in good health. Some clones in this sample may be carry-over from other donors' samples. The sample consisted of PBMCs. V and J are TRBV28 and TRBJ1-2; 9 bases align to TRBD1. The CDR3 spells CASSLYGQGIYGYTF. The CDR3 bases are TGTGCCAGCAGTTTGTATGGACAGGGGATCTATGGCTACACCTTC.